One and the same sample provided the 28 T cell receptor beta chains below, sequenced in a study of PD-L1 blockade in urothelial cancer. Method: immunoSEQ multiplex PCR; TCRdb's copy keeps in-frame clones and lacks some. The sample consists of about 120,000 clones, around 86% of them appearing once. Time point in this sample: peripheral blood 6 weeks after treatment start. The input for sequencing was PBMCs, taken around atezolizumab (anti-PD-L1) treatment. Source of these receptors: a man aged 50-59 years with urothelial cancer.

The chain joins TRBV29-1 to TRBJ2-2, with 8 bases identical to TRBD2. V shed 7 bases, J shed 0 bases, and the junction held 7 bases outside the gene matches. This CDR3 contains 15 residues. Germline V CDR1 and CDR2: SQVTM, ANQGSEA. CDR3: CSARRGRPNTGELFF. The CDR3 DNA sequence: TGCAGCGCCCGGCGCGGGAGGCCGAACACCGGGGAGCTGTTTTTT.

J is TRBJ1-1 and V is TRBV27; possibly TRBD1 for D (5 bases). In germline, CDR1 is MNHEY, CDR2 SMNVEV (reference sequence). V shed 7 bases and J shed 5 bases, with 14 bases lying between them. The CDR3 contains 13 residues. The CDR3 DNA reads TGTGCCAGCACCGGAAATGGGGGGACTGAAGCTTTCTTT. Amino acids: CASTGNGGTEAFF.

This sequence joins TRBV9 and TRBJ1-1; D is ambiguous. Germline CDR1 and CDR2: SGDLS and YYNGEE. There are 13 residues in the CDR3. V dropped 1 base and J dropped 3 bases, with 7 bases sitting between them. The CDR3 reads CASSVLPDTEAFF. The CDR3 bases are TGTGCCAGCAGCGTACTCCCTGACACTGAAGCTTTCTTT.

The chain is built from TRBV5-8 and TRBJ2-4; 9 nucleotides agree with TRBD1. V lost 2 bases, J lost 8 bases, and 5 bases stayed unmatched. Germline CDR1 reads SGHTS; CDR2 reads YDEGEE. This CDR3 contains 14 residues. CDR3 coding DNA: TGTGCCAGCAGCTTACCGGGACAGGGCTACATTCAGTACTTC. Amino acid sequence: CASSLPGQGYIQYF.

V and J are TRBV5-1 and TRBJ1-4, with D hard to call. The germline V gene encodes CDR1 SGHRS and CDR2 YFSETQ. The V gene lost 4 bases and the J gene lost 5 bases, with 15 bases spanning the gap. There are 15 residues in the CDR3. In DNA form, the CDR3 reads TGCGCCAGCAGCCTGAGTGGGCAGCGGAATGAAAAACTGTTTTTT. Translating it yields CASSLSGQRNEKLFF.

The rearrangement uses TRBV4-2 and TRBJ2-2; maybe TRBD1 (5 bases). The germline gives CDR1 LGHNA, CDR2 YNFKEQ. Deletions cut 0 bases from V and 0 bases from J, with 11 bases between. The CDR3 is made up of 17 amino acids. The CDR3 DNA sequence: TGTGCCAGCAGCCAAGATCAGGGCTACACGAACACCGGGGAGCTGTTTTTT. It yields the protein CASSQDQGYTNTGELFF.

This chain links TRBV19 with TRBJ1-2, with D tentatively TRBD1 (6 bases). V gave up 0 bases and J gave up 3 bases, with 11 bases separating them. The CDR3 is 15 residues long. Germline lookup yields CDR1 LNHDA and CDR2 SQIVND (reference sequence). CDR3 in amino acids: CASSIDQGQYYGYTF. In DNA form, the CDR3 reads TGTGCCAGTAGTATAGATCAAGGACAGTACTATGGCTACACCTTC.

This CDR3 reads CASSLEQGLANSPLHF. The CDR3 region has the DNA TGTGCCAGCAGCTTAGAACAGGGCCTTGCTAATTCACCCCTCCACTTT. The V call is TRBV7-2, the J call TRBJ1-6; a possible D gene is TRBD1 (6 bases). The CDR3 totals 16 residues. Trimming took 1 base from V and 6 from J, leaving 13 bases between them. Germline CDR1 SGHTA, CDR2 FQGNSA.

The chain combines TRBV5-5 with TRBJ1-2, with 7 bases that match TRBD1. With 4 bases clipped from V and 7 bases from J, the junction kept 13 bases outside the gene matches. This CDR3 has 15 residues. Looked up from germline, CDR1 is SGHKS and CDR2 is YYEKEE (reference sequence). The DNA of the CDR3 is TGTGCCAGCAGCCAAGCTAAGGAGGGGGCAGGTGGCTACACCTTC. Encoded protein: CASSQAKEGAGGYTF.

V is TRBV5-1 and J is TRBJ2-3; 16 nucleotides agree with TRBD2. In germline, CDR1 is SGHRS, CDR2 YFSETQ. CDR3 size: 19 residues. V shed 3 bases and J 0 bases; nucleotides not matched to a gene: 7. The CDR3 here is CASSWGTSGRAFSTDTQYF. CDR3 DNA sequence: TGCGCCAGCAGCTGGGGGACTAGCGGGAGGGCCTTCAGCACAGATACGCAGTATTTT. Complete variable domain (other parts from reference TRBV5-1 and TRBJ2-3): KAGVTQTPRYLIKTRGQQVTLSCSPISGHRSVSWYQQTPGQGLQFLFEYFSETQRNKGNFPGRFSGRQFSNSRSEMNVSTLELGDSALYLCASSWGTSGRAFSTDTQYFGPGTRLTVL.

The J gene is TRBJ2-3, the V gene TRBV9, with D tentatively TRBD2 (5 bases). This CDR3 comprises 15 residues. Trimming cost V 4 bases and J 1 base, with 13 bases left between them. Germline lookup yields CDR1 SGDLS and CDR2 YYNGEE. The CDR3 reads CASSTRHSGTDTQYF. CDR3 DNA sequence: TGTGCCAGCAGCACTAGACACTCTGGCACAGATACGCAGTATTTT.

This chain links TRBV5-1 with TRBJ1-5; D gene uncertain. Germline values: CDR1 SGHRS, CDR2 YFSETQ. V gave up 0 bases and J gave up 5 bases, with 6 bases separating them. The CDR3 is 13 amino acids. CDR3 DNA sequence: TGCGCCAGCAGCTTGGGGGGAGATCAGCCCCAGCATTTT. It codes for CASSLGGDQPQHF.

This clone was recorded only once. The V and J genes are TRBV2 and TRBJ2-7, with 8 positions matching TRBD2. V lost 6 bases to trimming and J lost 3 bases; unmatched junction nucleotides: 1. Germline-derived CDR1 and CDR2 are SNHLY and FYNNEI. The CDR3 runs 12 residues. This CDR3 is CASRREDYEQYF. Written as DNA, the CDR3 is TGTGCCAGCAGGCGGGAGGACTACGAGCAGTACTTC.

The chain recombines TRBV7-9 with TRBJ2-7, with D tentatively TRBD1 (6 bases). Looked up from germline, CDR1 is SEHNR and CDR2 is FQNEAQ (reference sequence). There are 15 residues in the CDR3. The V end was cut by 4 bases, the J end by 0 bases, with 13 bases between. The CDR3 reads CASSSTGQSSYEQYF. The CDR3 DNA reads TGTGCCAGCAGCTCGACAGGACAAAGCTCCTACGAGCAGTACTTC.

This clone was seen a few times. As DNA, the CDR3 is TGTGCCAGCAGTTTACAGACAGGGGGGTGGGATTCACCCCTCCACTTT. It translates to CASSLQTGGWDSPLHF. The chain carries TRBV28 and TRBJ1-6; 9 nucleotides agree with TRBD1. Germline CDR1 reads MDHEN; CDR2 reads SYDVKM. CDR3 size: 16 residues. Trimming cost V 2 bases and J 8 bases; bases outside gene matches: 7.

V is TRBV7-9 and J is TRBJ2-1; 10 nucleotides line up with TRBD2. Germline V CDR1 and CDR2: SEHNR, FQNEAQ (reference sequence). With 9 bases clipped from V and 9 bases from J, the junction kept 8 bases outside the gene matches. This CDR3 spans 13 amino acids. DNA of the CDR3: TGTGCCAGTACTCCTAGCGGGAGCGTTGAGCAGTTCTTC. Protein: CASTPSGSVEQFF.

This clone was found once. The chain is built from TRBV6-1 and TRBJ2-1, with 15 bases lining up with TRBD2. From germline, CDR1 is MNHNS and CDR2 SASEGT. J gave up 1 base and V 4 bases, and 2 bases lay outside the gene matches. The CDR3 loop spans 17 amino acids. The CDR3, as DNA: TGTGCCAGCAGTGGGACTAGCGGGAGGGGTTCCTACAATGAGCAGTTCTTC. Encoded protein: CASSGTSGRGSYNEQFF.

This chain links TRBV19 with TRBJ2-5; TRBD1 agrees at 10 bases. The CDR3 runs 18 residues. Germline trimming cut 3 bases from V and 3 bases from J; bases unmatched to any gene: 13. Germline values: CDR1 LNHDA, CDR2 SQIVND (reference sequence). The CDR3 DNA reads TGTGCCAGTAGTATGCCGGGGACAGGGGACCCAGGGGAAGAGACCCAGTACTTC. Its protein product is CASSMPGTGDPGEETQYF.

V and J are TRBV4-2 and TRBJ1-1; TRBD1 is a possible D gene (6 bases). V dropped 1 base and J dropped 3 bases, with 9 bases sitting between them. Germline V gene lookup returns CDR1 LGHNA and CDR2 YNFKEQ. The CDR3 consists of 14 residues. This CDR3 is CASSQGSGDTEAFF. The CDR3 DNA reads TGTGCCAGCAGCCAAGGCTCAGGGGACACTGAAGCTTTCTTT.

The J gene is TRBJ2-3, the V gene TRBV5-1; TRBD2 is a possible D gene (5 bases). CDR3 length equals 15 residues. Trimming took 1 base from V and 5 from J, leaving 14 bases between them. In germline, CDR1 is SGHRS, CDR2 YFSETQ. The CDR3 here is CASSLLVSAGDTQYF. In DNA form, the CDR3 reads TGCGCCAGCAGCTTGCTCGTGTCCGCGGGAGATACGCAGTATTTT.

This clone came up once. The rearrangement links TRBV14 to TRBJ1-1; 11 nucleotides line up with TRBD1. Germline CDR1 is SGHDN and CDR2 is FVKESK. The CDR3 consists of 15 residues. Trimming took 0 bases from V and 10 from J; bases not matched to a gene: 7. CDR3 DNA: TGTGCCAGCAGCCAAGATTGGGACAGGGGGAATCGAGCTTTCTTT. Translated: CASSQDWDRGNRAFF. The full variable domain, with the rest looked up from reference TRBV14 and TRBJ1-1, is EAGVTQFPSHSVIEKGQTVTLRCDPISGHDNLYWYRRVMGKEIKFLLHFVKESKQDESGMPNNRFLAERTGGTYSTLKVQPAELEDSGVYFCASSQDWDRGNRAFFGQGTRLTVV.

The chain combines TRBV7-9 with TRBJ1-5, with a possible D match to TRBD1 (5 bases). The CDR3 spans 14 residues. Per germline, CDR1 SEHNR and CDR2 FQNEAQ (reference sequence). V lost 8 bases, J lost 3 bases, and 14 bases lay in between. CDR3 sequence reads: CASSGRGFNQPQHF. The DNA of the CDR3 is TGTGCCAGCTCGGGGAGGGGATTCAATCAGCCCCAGCATTTT.

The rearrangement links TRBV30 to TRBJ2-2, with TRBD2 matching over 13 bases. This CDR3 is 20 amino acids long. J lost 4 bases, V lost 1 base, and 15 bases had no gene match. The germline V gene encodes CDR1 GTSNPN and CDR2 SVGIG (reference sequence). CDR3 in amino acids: CAWSASRLAGGPVGTGELFF. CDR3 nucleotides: TGTGCCTGGAGTGCGTCCAGACTAGCGGGAGGCCCGGTGGGCACCGGGGAGCTGTTTTTT.

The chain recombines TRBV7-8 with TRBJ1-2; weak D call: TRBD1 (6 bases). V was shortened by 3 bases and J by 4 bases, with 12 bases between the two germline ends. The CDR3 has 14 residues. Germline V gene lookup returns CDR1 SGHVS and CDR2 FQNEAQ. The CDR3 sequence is CASSFFTGSYGYTF. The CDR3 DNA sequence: TGTGCCAGCAGCTTTTTTACAGGGTCCTATGGCTACACCTTC.

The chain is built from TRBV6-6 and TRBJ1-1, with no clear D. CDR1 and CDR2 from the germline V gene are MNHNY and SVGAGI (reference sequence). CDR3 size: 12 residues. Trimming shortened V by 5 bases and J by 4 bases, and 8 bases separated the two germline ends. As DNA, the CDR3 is TGTGCCAGCAGTCCCGGGAGCACTGAAGCTTTCTTT. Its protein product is CASSPGSTEAFF.

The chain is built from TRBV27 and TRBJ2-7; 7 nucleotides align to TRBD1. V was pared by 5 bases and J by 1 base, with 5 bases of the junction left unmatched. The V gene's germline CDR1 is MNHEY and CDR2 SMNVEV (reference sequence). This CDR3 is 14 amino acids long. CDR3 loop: CASSPRDSSYEQYF. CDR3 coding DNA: TGTGCCAGCAGTCCCCGGGACAGTTCCTACGAGCAGTACTTC.

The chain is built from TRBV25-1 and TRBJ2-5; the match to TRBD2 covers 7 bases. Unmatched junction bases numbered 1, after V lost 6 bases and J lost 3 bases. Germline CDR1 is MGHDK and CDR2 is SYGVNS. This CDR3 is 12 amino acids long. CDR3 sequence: CASRGGEETQYF. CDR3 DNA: TGTGCCAGCAGGGGGGGGGAAGAGACCCAGTACTTC.

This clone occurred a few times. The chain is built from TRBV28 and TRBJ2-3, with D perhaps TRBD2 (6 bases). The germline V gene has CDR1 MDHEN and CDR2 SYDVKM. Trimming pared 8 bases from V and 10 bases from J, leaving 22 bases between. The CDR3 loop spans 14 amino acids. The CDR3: CASSTWGGTPPQYF. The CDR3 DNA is TGTGCCAGCTCCACCTGGGGCGGGACCCCGCCGCAGTATTTT.